Shown below are 8 T cell receptor beta chains from a single sample sequenced in a study of OX40 agonist ivuxolimab in advanced cancers. Measured with immunoSEQ multiplex PCR; TCRdb has only the in-frame clones, and not every one. The data hold more than 80,000 clones, with about nine tenths observed a single time. The material was CD4+ or CD8+ T cells sorted from blood, obtained in a trial of the OX40 agonist ivuxolimab. Receptors originate from an adult with an advanced solid tumor such as melanoma, head and neck, liver or kidney cancer.

Here the CDR3 reads CASSSPGQAMYEQYF. In nucleotides, the CDR3 is TGTGCCAGCAGTTCCCCGGGACAGGCTATGTACGAGCAGTACTTC. V gene TRBV27 combines with J gene TRBJ2-7; 8 nucleotides line up with TRBD1. J lost 4 bases, V lost 4 bases, and 9 bases had no gene match. The CDR3 covers 15 residues. Germline lookup yields CDR1 MNHEY and CDR2 SMNVEV (reference sequence).

The rearrangement uses TRBV9 and TRBJ2-5; no clear D. With 0 bases removed from V and 5 bases from J, the gap between germline ends came to 11 bases. Looked up from germline, CDR1 is SGDLS and CDR2 is YYNGEE. The CDR3 runs 14 residues. The CDR3 DNA sequence: TGTGCCAGCAGCGTAGGCCGCAGTGGGGAGACCCAGTACTTC. Residues: CASSVGRSGETQYF.

The V gene is TRBV11-3, the J gene TRBJ2-2; no reliable D call. The germline V gene encodes CDR1 SGHNT and CDR2 YENEEA. The CDR3 sequence is 12 residues long. V gave up 5 bases and J gave up 6 bases, with 7 bases separating them. This chain's CDR3 is CASSVGSGELFF. CDR3 coding DNA: TGTGCCAGCAGCGTAGGTTCCGGGGAGCTGTTTTTT.

The table lists this clone with a count of one. This rearrangement joins TRBV11-2 to TRBJ1-5, with 10 bases fitting TRBD1. Germline CDR1 and CDR2: SGHAT and FQNNGV. The CDR3 consists of 14 residues. With 5 bases clipped from V and 6 bases from J, the junction kept 4 bases outside the gene matches. The CDR3 reads CASSLRDRGQPQHF. The CDR3 coding sequence is TGTGCCAGCAGCCTGAGGGACAGGGGTCAGCCCCAGCATTTT.

The rearrangement links TRBV28 to TRBJ1-4; TRBD1 agrees at 9 bases. Unmatched junction bases numbered 4, after V lost 4 bases and J lost 7 bases. The CDR3 sequence is 14 residues long. Germline CDR1 reads MDHEN; CDR2 reads SYDVKM. The CDR3, as DNA: TGTGCCAGCAGTTCGGACAGGGGATTTGAAAAACTGTTTTTT. Protein sequence: CASSSDRGFEKLFF.

V gene TRBV7-9 combines with J gene TRBJ1-6; 7 bases match TRBD1. Germline CDR1 SEHNR, CDR2 FQNEAQ (reference sequence). The CDR3 length is 15 residues. V trimming: 0 bases; J trimming: 7 bases; junction bases outside the gene matches: 3. The CDR3 nucleotides read TGTGCCAGCAGCTTAGCCGACAGGGCGAATTCACCCCTCCACTTT. Its protein product is CASSLADRANSPLHF.

The chain links TRBV25-1 to TRBJ2-1, with unresolved D. V lost 2 bases and J lost 8, with 13 bases in between. CDR3 size: 14 residues. The germline V gene encodes CDR1 MGHDK and CDR2 SYGVNS. The CDR3 DNA follows: TGTGCCAGCAGTGAAGAGGTAAGATCGGATGAGCAGTTCTTC. Encoded protein: CASSEEVRSDEQFF.

The chain uses TRBV27 and TRBJ2-3; maybe TRBD1 (5 bases). Germline V gene data show CDR1 as MNHEY and CDR2 as SMNVEV (reference sequence). V lost 5 bases, J lost 7 bases, and 7 bases lay in between. The length of the CDR3 is 11 residues. CDR3 loop: CASSGAYTQYF. As DNA, the CDR3 is TGTGCCAGCAGTGGGGCTTATACGCAGTATTTT.